The 16 T cell receptor beta chains presented below share a single source sample, sequenced in a study of technical replicates of blood from a few donors. The table came from immunoSEQ multiplex PCR; TCRdb's copy has only in-frame clones and leaves some out. Of some 14,000 clones detected, over 80% appear once; the ten largest clones hold roughly an eighth. The sequenced sample consisted of PBMCs. Receptors were obtained from a human donor in good health.

The chain couples TRBV2 to TRBJ2-7, with 8 bases aligning to TRBD1. This CDR3 is 14 amino acids long. CDR1 SNHLY and CDR2 FYNNEI come from the germline V gene. Trimming removed 6 bases from V and 0 bases from J; junction bases left unmatched: 4. CDR3: CASSRQGSSYEQYF. CDR3 DNA sequence: TGTGCCAGCAGCCGACAGGGGAGCTCCTACGAGCAGTACTTC.

This clone was picked up a small number of times. The gene calls are TRBV15 and TRBJ1-5, with a weak D call TRBD1 (5 bases). The CDR3 contains 19 residues. The germline V gene encodes CDR1 LNHNV and CDR2 YYDKDF (reference sequence). V lost 1 base and J 5 bases, leaving 24 bases between the germline ends. The CDR3 nucleotides are TGTGCCACCAGCAGAGCCCGATCTGTTCGGGCAGGGTTTTATCAGCCCCAGCATTTT. The encoded protein is CATSRARSVRAGFYQPQHF.

The chain combines TRBV5-1 with TRBJ2-7, with 7 nucleotides matching TRBD1. This CDR3 is 13 amino acids long. Trimming took 1 base from V and 3 from J; bases not matched to a gene: 1. Germline V gene lookup returns CDR1 SGHRS and CDR2 YFSETQ. The CDR3 DNA reads as TGCGCCAGCAGCTTGACAGGGGACTACGAGCAGTACTTC. Protein sequence: CASSLTGDYEQYF.

The chain has TRBV29-1 and TRBJ2-5, with D possibly being TRBD2 (6 bases). Germline V gene data show CDR1 as SQVTM and CDR2 as ANQGSEA. V dropped 7 bases and J dropped 2 bases, with 8 bases sitting between them. This CDR3 spans 11 amino acids. This chain's CDR3 is CSAGLQETQYF. CDR3 nucleotides: TGCAGCGCGGGACTTCAAGAGACCCAGTACTTC.

The chain links TRBV27 to TRBJ1-2; possibly TRBD1 for D (6 bases). Per the germline V gene, CDR1 is MNHEY and CDR2 is SMNVEV (reference sequence). V lost 3 bases and J 6 bases, leaving 14 bases between the germline ends. This CDR3 is built from 14 residues. This chain's CDR3 is CASSFRSGGDGYTF. The CDR3 coding sequence is TGTGCCAGCAGTTTCCGGTCTGGGGGCGATGGCTACACCTTC.

The rearrangement links TRBV5-1 to TRBJ1-1; 8 nucleotides line up with TRBD1. V dropped 4 bases and J dropped 8; count of bases not matched to a gene: 4. The CDR3 loop spans 12 amino acids. Per the germline V gene, CDR1 is SGHRS and CDR2 is YFSETQ. CDR3 amino acids: CASSLGTGEAFF. The DNA for the CDR3 is TGCGCCAGCAGCCTAGGGACAGGAGAAGCTTTCTTT.

The chain recombines TRBV5-1 with TRBJ2-7, with D possibly matching TRBD1 (8 bases). Germline V gene lookup returns CDR1 SGHRS and CDR2 YFSETQ. The germline V and J ends were trimmed by 0 bases and 3 bases, with 13 bases remaining between them. The CDR3 totals 15 residues. CDR3 sequence reads: CASSLAGGGGYEQYF. The CDR3, as DNA: TGCGCCAGCAGCTTGGCAGGGGGCGGGGGCTACGAGCAGTACTTC. Full variable domain (missing parts from reference TRBV5-1 and TRBJ2-7): KAGVTQTPRYLIKTRGQQVTLSCSPISGHRSVSWYQQTPGQGLQFLFEYFSETQRNKGNFPGRFSGRQFSNSRSEMNVSTLELGDSALYLCASSLAGGGGYEQYFGPGTRLTVT.

The chain joins TRBV28 to TRBJ2-5; 7 bases align to TRBD2. The germline V gene has CDR1 MDHEN and CDR2 SYDVKM. V lost 2 bases to trimming and J lost 7 bases; unmatched junction nucleotides: 16. This CDR3 has 17 residues. DNA for the CDR3: TGTGCCAGCAGTTTAGGAGGTCTAGCGGCCCCCCTGGGGACCCAGTACTTC. Translation: CASSLGGLAAPLGTQYF.

V gene TRBV27 combines with J gene TRBJ2-1, with 16 bases matching TRBD2. The V and J ends lost 5 bases and 0 bases, in that order; junction bases with no gene match: 4. CDR1 and CDR2 from the germline V gene are MNHEY and SMNVEV (reference sequence). This CDR3 spans 18 amino acids. In DNA form, the CDR3 reads TGTGCCAGCAGTCCGGGACTAGCGGGAGGGGGCTCCTACAATGAGCAGTTCTTC. It codes for CASSPGLAGGGSYNEQFF.

The chain employs TRBV6-5 and TRBJ1-2, with D unresolved. Trimming pared 5 bases from V and 7 bases from J, leaving 14 bases between. CDR3 size: 13 residues. CDR1 MNHEY and CDR2 SVGAGI come from the germline V gene. CDR3: CASSPGKSGGYTF. Here the CDR3 DNA reads TGTGCCAGCAGTCCGGGGAAGTCGGGTGGCTACACCTTC.

The chain couples TRBV6-1 to TRBJ2-5, with 9 bases fitting TRBD1. The trim removed 2 bases at V and 5 bases at J, leaving 9 bases unmatched. Germline lookup yields CDR1 MNHNS and CDR2 SASEGT. This CDR3 is 16 amino acids long. The CDR3 DNA sequence: TGTGCCAGCAGTGAAACAGGGGGCGCGTCGGATGAGACCCAGTACTTC. It codes for CASSETGGASDETQYF.

The V and J genes are TRBV5-1 and TRBJ2-3; weak D call: TRBD2 (6 bases). This CDR3 is built from 13 residues. V was shortened by 6 bases and J by 1 base, with 9 bases between the two germline ends. Germline lookup yields CDR1 SGHRS and CDR2 YFSETQ. The chain's CDR3 is CASKGLRTDTQYF. The DNA of the CDR3 is TGCGCCAGCAAGGGACTGCGCACAGATACGCAGTATTTT.

V and J are TRBV11-2 and TRBJ2-7; perhaps TRBD1 as D (8 bases). The germline V gene has CDR1 SGHAT and CDR2 FQNNGV. CDR3 size: 14 residues. The V and J ends lost 5 bases and 0 bases respectively, with 11 bases between them. The CDR3 loop is CASSTGGDSYEQYF. The CDR3 DNA is TGTGCCAGCAGCACAGGGGGGGACTCCTACGAGCAGTACTTC.

This chain uses TRBV19 with TRBJ2-1, with a tentative D call TRBD2 (6 bases). CDR3 length equals 14 residues. V was cut by 3 bases and J by 6 bases, with 12 bases left in between. CDR1 LNHDA and CDR2 SQIVND come from the germline V gene (reference sequence). This CDR3 is CASSMDGSGNEQFF. In DNA form, the CDR3 reads TGTGCCAGTAGTATGGACGGGAGTGGCAATGAGCAGTTCTTC.

V usage is TRBV11-2 and J usage is TRBJ2-5; 8 nucleotides match TRBD2. The germline gives CDR1 SGHAT, CDR2 FQNNGV. There are 15 residues in the CDR3. The V gene end was trimmed by 3 bases and the J gene end by 5 bases; junction bases not matched to a gene: 8. The CDR3 sequence is CASSFSAGGVETQYF. CDR3 coding DNA: TGTGCCAGCAGCTTTTCTGCGGGAGGTGTTGAGACCCAGTACTTC.

There are a few counts of this clone. The CDR3 sequence: CASSLRGSGNTDTQYF. The DNA of the CDR3 is TGTGCCAGCAGCTTAAGGGGTAGCGGAAACACAGATACGCAGTATTTT. The V call is TRBV5-4, the J call TRBJ2-3; tentatively, D is TRBD2 (6 bases). This CDR3 spans 16 amino acids. The V and J ends lost 2 bases and 2 bases respectively, with 15 bases between them. In germline, CDR1 is SGHNT, CDR2 YYREEE (reference sequence).